Following are 8 T cell receptor beta chains from one sample sequenced in a study of CD4 T cells in relation to SARS-CoV-2 and coronaviruses. These TCRs' antigens remain unknown. The unexposed donors gave CD4+ T cells in about 2011-2018, prior to COVID-19. After approximately 10 days of culture, CD4+ T cells were isolated. Sequencing was performed with immunoSEQ multiplex PCR; in TCRdb, only in-frame clones are kept and a portion is missing. The top ten clones hold under 15% of a sample with about 26,000 clones, roughly 71% of them seen once. The specimen sequenced was CD4+ T cells from PBMCs, cultured in vitro. The source of these receptors is a human donor in good health.

This sequence joins TRBV4-2 and TRBJ2-2, with a possible D match to TRBD1 (6 bases). Germline V gene data show CDR1 as LGHNA and CDR2 as YNFKEQ. Between the trimmed V and J ends, which lost 0 bases and 5 bases, there was a span of 13 bases. The CDR3 is 16 amino acids. The CDR3 bases are TGTGCCAGCAGCCAAGATACGGGACAAAAGACCGGGGAGCTGTTTTTT. Encoded protein: CASSQDTGQKTGELFF.

The genes are TRBV19 and TRBJ1-1; D gene ambiguous. The CDR3 consists of 13 residues. Germline V gene sequence: CDR1 LNHDA, CDR2 SQIVND (reference sequence). The V end was cut by 2 bases, the J end by 3 bases, with 7 bases between. The CDR3 protein is CASSISRDTEAFF. The CDR3 nucleotides read TGTGCCAGTAGTATATCCCGCGACACTGAAGCTTTCTTT.

CDR3 in amino acids: CASSRDHLSYEQYF. Here the CDR3 DNA reads TGTGCCAGCAGCCGGGACCACCTCTCCTACGAGCAGTACTTC. This sequence joins TRBV9 and TRBJ2-7; D is possibly TRBD1 or TRBD2 (5 bases each). The V end lost 4 bases, the J end lost 0 bases, and 11 bases lay between the germline ends. Germline CDR1 and CDR2: SGDLS and YYNGEE. The CDR3 sequence is 14 residues long.

This clone was counted between two and nine times. This CDR3 is CASSSLRGAVGTGELFF. DNA of the CDR3: TGTGCCAGCAGCTCTCTGCGGGGGGCGGTGGGCACCGGGGAGCTGTTTTTT. The chain couples TRBV7-2 to TRBJ2-2; 8 bases line up with TRBD2. The V and J ends lost 4 bases and 4 bases, in that order; junction bases with no gene match: 11. CDR3 length: 17 residues. The germline V gene encodes CDR1 SGHTA and CDR2 FQGNSA.

This clone came up a few times. The CDR3 here is CASSRTSGSYEQYF. The DNA for the CDR3 is TGTGCCAGCAGCCGGACTAGCGGGAGCTACGAGCAGTACTTC. V is TRBV7-2 and J is TRBJ2-7; 13 bases fit TRBD2. Germline V gene lookup returns CDR1 SGHTA and CDR2 FQGNSA. The V gene end was trimmed by 5 bases and the J gene end by 3 bases; junction bases not matched to a gene: 1. The CDR3 runs to 14 residues.

This clone was counted a few times. J is TRBJ2-3 and V is TRBV3-1 (or the pseudogene TRBV3-2), with 14 bases aligning to TRBD2. The CDR3 extends over 15 amino acids. Germline CDR1 LGHDT, CDR2 YNNKEL (reference sequence). Germline trimming cut 3 bases from V and 5 bases from J; bases unmatched to any gene: 1. The CDR3 DNA sequence: TGTGCCAGCAGCCAGGGACTAGCGGGAGTAGATACGCAGTATTTT. Translation gives CASSQGLAGVDTQYF.

The chain links TRBV3-1 (or the pseudogene TRBV3-2) to TRBJ2-7; maybe TRBD2 (5 bases). V lost 4 bases, J lost 2 bases, and 6 bases lay in between. Germline-derived CDR1 and CDR2 are LGHDT and YNNKEL (reference sequence). This CDR3 region has 12 residues. This CDR3 is CASSPGAYEQYF. In nucleotides, the CDR3 is TGTGCCAGCAGCCCCGGGGCCTACGAGCAGTACTTC.

This clone was counted between two and nine times. The V call is TRBV4-1, the J call TRBJ1-6; D is unclear. Germline-derived CDR1 and CDR2 are MGHRA and YSYEKL. There are 17 residues in the CDR3. The V and J ends lost 0 bases and 7 bases respectively, with 16 bases between them. The CDR3 protein is CASSQDSVTAYNSPLHF. CDR3 sequence (DNA): TGCGCCAGCAGCCAAGATTCAGTAACCGCGTACAATTCACCCCTCCACTTT.